Listed here are 17 T cell receptor beta chains from one sample, sequenced in a study of human T cells and chemical hapten exposure. TCRdb processed the RACE reads anew with MiXCR; each CDR3 protein has one entry. The sample holds about 380,000 distinct CDR3 sequences, roughly 6.3% seen once. Time point here: patch test 2, 6 weeks after DPC sensitization. Treatment indicated: therapeutic diphenylcyclopropenone sensitization with weekly scalp DPC. The starting material was whole blood, obtained in connection with sensitization to the hapten diphenylcyclopropenone (DPC). The receptor set was obtained from a young woman with alopecia areata. Some clones in this sample may be carry-over from other donors' samples.

The V and J genes are TRBV12-3 or TRBV12-4 and TRBJ2-5; tentatively, D is TRBD1 or TRBD2 (6 bases each). V was shortened by 4 bases and J by 4 bases, with 19 bases between the two germline ends. The length of the CDR3 is 16 residues. The CDR3 DNA is TGTGCCAGCAGTTCCCTAGCCGGAGGGGGGAGAGAGACCCAGTACTTC. Translation: CASSSLAGGGRETQYF.

This clonotype occurred many times. V and J are TRBV12-3 or TRBV12-4 and TRBJ1-1; tentatively, D is TRBD1 (5 bases). The length of the CDR3 is 14 residues. V was clipped by 5 bases and J by 5 bases, with 15 bases between them. In DNA, the CDR3 is TGTGCCAGCAGTATCCGACAGAGCGGGACTGAAGCTTTCTTT. Translation gives CASSIRQSGTEAFF.

This clonotype was detected ten times or more. The rearrangement links TRBV12-5 to TRBJ1-1; D gene unclear. CDR3 length: 13 amino acids. The ends were cut back, 2 bases at V and 4 bases at J, with 8 bases in the middle. The germline gives CDR1 LGHNT, CDR2 FRNRAP. CDR3 coding DNA: TGTGCTAGTGGTTTGTCAGTTTCCACTGAAGCTTTCTTT. This codes for CASGLSVSTEAFF. Complete variable domain (other parts from reference TRBV12-5 and TRBJ1-1): DARVTQTPRHKVTEMGQEVTMRCQPILGHNTVFWYRQTMMQGLELLAYFRNRAPLDDSGMPKDRFSAEMPDATLATLKIQPSEPRDSAVYFCASGLSVSTEAFFGQGTRLTVV.

The J gene is TRBJ1-1, the V gene TRBV7-9; no firm D call. Trimming took off 2 bases at V and 8 bases at J, with 9 bases between the two ends. There are 12 residues in the CDR3. CDR1 and CDR2 from the germline V gene are SEHNR and FQNEAQ (reference sequence). For the CDR3, the DNA is TGTGCCAGCAGCTTACGGCAGCCGGAAGCTTTCTTT. Encoded protein: CASSLRQPEAFF.

The rearrangement joins TRBV29-1 to TRBJ2-2; TRBD1 agrees at 8 bases. The V segment lost 6 bases and the J segment 2 bases; nucleotides outside the gene matches: 8. This CDR3 is 15 amino acids long. Per germline, CDR1 SQVTM and CDR2 ANQGSEA. In DNA form, the CDR3 reads TGCAGCGTGGGCCGACAGGGGCAAAACACCGGGGAGCTGTTTTTT. This sequence encodes CSVGRQGQNTGELFF.

In its sample, this clonotype was seen many times. This chain joins TRBV28 and TRBJ2-2; D ambiguous. Trimming removed 8 bases from V and 6 bases from J, with 10 bases in between. CDR3 length: 12 amino acids. Per the germline V gene, CDR1 is MDHEN and CDR2 is SYDVKM. The CDR3 here is CASVADPGELFF. The CDR3 DNA reads as TGTGCCAGCGTGGCGGACCCCGGGGAGCTGTTTTTT.

This clonotype was recorded many times. The chain couples TRBV7-2 to TRBJ2-3; D is possibly TRBD2 (6 bases). Trimming left V 5 bases short and J 5 bases short, with 17 bases between. Per the germline V gene, CDR1 is SGHTA and CDR2 is FQGNSA. The CDR3 spans 15 residues. CDR3 in DNA: TGTGCCAGCAGCCCTAGTAGGAGGGGATTAGATACGCAGTATTTT. This encodes CASSPSRRGLDTQYF.

This clonotype came up many times. CDR3 sequence reads: CASSEGITGGAGNEKLFF. As DNA, the CDR3 is TGTGCCAGCAGTGAAGGAATCACAGGGGGCGCCGGTAATGAAAAACTGTTTTTT. The genes are TRBV6-1 and TRBJ1-4; TRBD1 matches at 9 bases. CDR1 and CDR2 (germline): MNHNS, SASEGT. The J segment lost 4 bases and the V segment lost 1 base, leaving 10 bases of the junction unmatched. The length of the CDR3 is 18 residues.

Regarding this clonotype: A junction boundary mismatches the germline segment, possibly from a read error. The gene calls are TRBV29-1 and TRBJ2-1; maybe TRBD1 (7 bases). This CDR3 is 17 amino acids long. Germline CDR1 SQVTM, CDR2 ANQGSEA. CDR3 in amino acids: CRVEDRPGRGVNNEQFF. The CDR3 nucleotides are TGCCGCGTTGAAGATCGGCCAGGCAGGGGGGTAAACAATGAGCAGTTCTTC.

This clonotype is a singleton in its sample. CDR3 amino acids: CASSEGLGGVETQYF. The CDR3 DNA reads TGTGCCAGCAGTGAGGGGCTCGGCGGGGTGGAGACCCAGTACTTC. V is TRBV2 and J is TRBJ2-5, with D perhaps TRBD2 (6 bases). Germline CDR1 SNHLY, CDR2 FYNNEI. V was trimmed by 3 bases and J by 5 bases, leaving 16 bases between them. The CDR3 consists of 15 residues.

This chain uses TRBV4-1 with TRBJ2-3, with TRBD1 as a possible D gene (5 bases). The CDR3 consists of 14 residues. Trimming removed 4 bases from V and 3 bases from J, with 11 bases in between. Per the germline V gene, CDR1 is MGHRA and CDR2 is YSYEKL. The CDR3 loop is CASSPRQTTDTQYF. CDR3 coding DNA: TGCGCCAGCAGCCCCCGACAGACAACAGATACGCAGTATTTT.

This chain uses TRBV6-5 with TRBJ2-3; 8 bases align to TRBD2. CDR3 length equals 17 residues. V was clipped by 2 bases and J by 6 bases; unmatched bases: 13. In germline, CDR1 is MNHEY, CDR2 SVGAGI. The CDR3 DNA is TGTGCCAGCAGTTACCCTTCGGGAGGGGCAGGGACCGATACGCAGTATTTT. Its translation: CASSYPSGGAGTDTQYF.

The chain links TRBV6-5 to TRBJ2-7; 8 nucleotides match TRBD1. The CDR3 has 15 amino acids. J was trimmed by 0 bases and V by 1 base; bases with no gene match: 2. CDR1 MNHEY and CDR2 SVGAGI come from the germline V gene. The CDR3 is CASSYLTGASYEQYF. In nucleotides, the CDR3 is TGTGCCAGCAGTTACTTGACAGGGGCCTCCTACGAGCAGTACTTC.

The V gene is TRBV4-3, the J gene TRBJ2-1; a weak D match, TRBD1 (6 bases). CDR3 length: 16 amino acids. Trimming took off 0 bases at V and 7 bases at J, with 16 bases between the two ends. Germline CDR1 LGHNA, CDR2 YSLEER. CDR3 bases: TGCGCCAGCAGCCAAGAGACGCAGGGGATTTGGAATGAGCAGTTCTTC. It yields the protein CASSQETQGIWNEQFF.

This clonotype was observed a handful of times. One end of the junction fails to match germline, which may point to a read error. The genes are TRBV10-3 and TRBJ2-3; 9 positions agree with TRBD1. The CDR3 length is 14 residues. The germline V gene encodes CDR1 ENHRY and CDR2 SYGVKD. In nucleotides, the CDR3 is TGTGCTATCAACGGACAGGGGAGAACAGATACGCAGTATTTT. Its translation: CAINGQGRTDTQYF.

This clonotype was recorded many times. V gene TRBV6-5 combines with J gene TRBJ1-3; 11 bases map to TRBD1. Germline-derived CDR1 and CDR2 are MNHEY and SVGAGI. This CDR3 is built from 19 residues. The V and J ends lost 2 bases and 2 bases, in that order; junction bases with no gene match: 11. The CDR3 sequence: CASSYGGTGQGDTGNTIYF. CDR3 nucleotides: TGTGCCAGCAGTTACGGTGGGACGGGACAGGGGGACACTGGAAACACCATATATTTT.

There are a few counts of this clonotype. The chain links TRBV12-3 or TRBV12-4 to TRBJ2-7, with 8 bases fitting TRBD2. The CDR3 is made up of 14 amino acids. Unmatched junction bases numbered 5, after V lost 5 bases and J lost 2 bases. The CDR3 spells CASSGGLGTYEQYF. The CDR3 DNA follows: TGTGCCAGCAGTGGGGGACTAGGGACCTACGAGCAGTACTTC.